This T cell receptor beta chain emerged from a study of T cells in Graves' hyperthyroidism and ophthalmopathy. Study outcomes and limitations: Most expanded thyroid clonotypes above 0.001 also appeared in blood.

Patients showing uncontrolled infection, other autoimmune disease, pregnancy or lactation were ineligible. The authors took PBMCs from 9.5 to 10 ml fresh peripheral blood. Amplification of TCR beta CDR3 regions used RNA as the template. Using the HTBI primer set, a first-round RT-PCR was run on the TCR CDR3. TCRdb re-called the multiplex PCR reads with MiXCR, one entry per CDR3 protein. The table includes about 640,000 distinct CDR3 sequences, less than 25% detected once. The germline V gene has CDR1 SGHVS and CDR2 FQNEAQ. Trimming cost V 2 bases and J 2 bases, with 12 bases left between them. This CDR3 has 15 residues. This clonotype has at least ten counts. What it recognizes is unknown.

The sample consisted of blood. This sequence originates from a young man with Graves' ophthalmopathy. The J gene is TRBJ1-1, the V gene TRBV7-8; the D gene is possibly TRBD1 (5 bases). CDR3 sequence reads: CASSLLRGQNTEAFF. The CDR3 DNA is TGTGCCAGCAGCTTATTAAGGGGCCAAAACACTGAAGCTTTCTTT.